This paragraph reports one T cell receptor beta chain. The antigen is not known. Since all of the isolated RNA was reverse transcribed, expressed TCRB transcripts were what got sequenced. An average approximately 3.7 million reads came from naive, central memory and regulatory T cell samples. Using immunoSEQ multiplex PCR, the repertoire was profiled, and TCRdb retains in-frame clones only, with some absent. The sample yields about 700,000 clones, roughly an eighth seen once. This entry belongs to a study of beta chain features in type 1 diabetes. The study's findings and limits: Among all four CD4+ subsets, Type 1 diabetes patients had TCRB CDR3s that were moderately but significantly shorter. Sequencing used cDNA, and cells with high TCR expression could therefore be over-represented.

One heparinised blood draw averaging about 116 mL was given by each donor. Markers CD45RO/CCR7/CD25/CD127/CD95/CD27 served to sort CD4+ naive, central memory, regulatory and stem cell-like memory cells. Sequencing was performed on naive CD4+ T cells from blood. This clonotype originated in a man aged 18 to 30 with type 1 diabetes.

CDR3: CASSVGGTAAVHYGYTF. In DNA, the CDR3 is TGTGCCAGCAGCGTAGGGGGGACAGCGGCTGTCCACTATGGCTACACCTTC. The rearrangement uses TRBV9 and TRBJ1-2; 7 bases are shared with TRBD1. CDR1 and CDR2 from the germline V gene are SGDLS and YYNGEE. The CDR3 covers 17 residues. Losses at the gene ends were 0 bases for V and 3 bases for J; bases not matched to a gene: 11.